This T cell receptor beta chain was found in a study of T cell responses to AZD1222 COVID-19 vaccine. Here immunoSEQ multiplex PCR was the method, and the copy in TCRdb shows in-frame clones only, minus some. This sample has more than 140,000 clones, with approximately 89% found just once. Details on this clone: The antigen is undetermined.

The germline V gene has CDR1 MNHNS and CDR2 SASEGT. The CDR3 has 19 residues. V lost 0 bases, J lost 5 bases, and 16 bases stayed unmatched. Study-wide results and limits: Spike-spanning, vaccine-associated CD4 TCRs were dominant at 160-218 and 743-854.

The clonotype was recovered from an adult in good health. The gene calls are TRBV6-1 and TRBJ2-5; 9 bases are a match to TRBD1. Sequenced here: peripheral blood, sampled on day 0 of AZD1222 vaccination. The CDR3 loop reads CASSEAQGQGDRRGETQYF. As DNA, the CDR3 is TGTGCCAGCAGTGAAGCGCAGGGACAGGGCGATCGTCGAGGGGAGACCCAGTACTTC.